The 27 T cell receptor beta chains given below trace back to one sample, sequenced in a study of blood T cell repertoires in COVID-19. Only in-frame clones appear in the TCRdb table, and some are missing; sequencing was by immunoSEQ multiplex PCR. The profile shows fewer than 500,000 clones, roughly 90% of them singletons. The sample consisted of PBMCs or T cells enriched from blood (not recorded which). The receptor source for this set is a woman younger than 35 who had recovered from COVID-19.

The V gene is TRBV20-1, the J gene TRBJ1-1; D is uncertain. This CDR3 comprises 11 residues. V was cut by 6 bases and J by 10 bases, with 15 bases left in between. CDR1 is DFQATT and CDR2 is SNEGSKA in the germline V gene (reference sequence). CDR3 sequence (DNA): TGCAGTGCCTCCAGGCACCCGCGAGCTTTCTTT. Amino acids: CSASRHPRAFF.

The chain joins TRBV5-5 to TRBJ2-3; TRBD1 might be the D (5 bases). Germline CDR1 and CDR2: SGHKS and YYEKEE (reference sequence). The CDR3 covers 14 residues. With 0 bases removed from V and 4 bases from J, the gap between germline ends came to 9 bases. The CDR3 loop reads CASSLGSRADTQYF. CDR3 coding DNA: TGTGCCAGCAGCTTGGGCAGCAGGGCAGATACGCAGTATTTT.

The V call is TRBV9, the J call TRBJ2-3; TRBD2 might be the D (7 bases). The CDR3 spans 15 residues. The V end was cut by 4 bases, the J end by 1 base, with 13 bases between. CDR1 is SGDLS and CDR2 is YYNGEE in the germline V gene. The CDR3 DNA reads TGTGCCAGCAGCCCCCGGGGGGCCGGCACAGATACGCAGTATTTT. Translating it yields CASSPRGAGTDTQYF. Full variable domain (outside the CDR3, taken from reference TRBV9 and TRBJ2-3): DSGVTQTPKHLITATGQRVTLRCSPRSGDLSVYWYQQSLDQGLQFLIQYYNGEERAKGNILERFSAQQFPDLHSELNLSSLELGDSALYFCASSPRGAGTDTQYFGPGTRLTVL.

This sequence joins TRBV6-5 and TRBJ1-5; D ambiguous. V dropped 1 base and J dropped 4 bases, with 8 bases sitting between them. This CDR3 is built from 14 residues. Germline V CDR1 and CDR2: MNHEY, SVGAGI. CDR3 coding DNA: TGTGCCAGCAGTTACTTCCCCCAAAATCAGCCCCAGCATTTT. Translated: CASSYFPQNQPQHF.

The V call is TRBV30, the J call TRBJ1-2; maybe TRBD1 (6 bases). This CDR3 contains 13 residues. Germline CDR1 and CDR2: GTSNPN and SVGIG (reference sequence). The ends were cut back, 2 bases at V and 6 bases at J, with 13 bases in the middle. CDR3 region: CAWSFRGRDGYTF. CDR3 nucleotides: TGTGCCTGGAGTTTCAGGGGTAGGGATGGCTACACCTTC.

The J gene is TRBJ1-6, the V gene TRBV28; a possible D gene is TRBD1 (6 bases). Trimming pared 6 bases from V and 10 bases from J, leaving 10 bases between. Germline CDR1 reads MDHEN; CDR2 reads SYDVKM. The CDR3 extends over 12 amino acids. CDR3 protein: CASSRGESPLHF. The CDR3 DNA sequence: TGTGCCAGCAGCAGGGGAGAGTCACCCCTCCACTTT.

V gene TRBV27 combines with J gene TRBJ1-4; 8 nucleotides align to TRBD1. CDR3 length: 13 amino acids. V was pared by 6 bases and J by 6 bases, with 3 bases of the junction left unmatched. Germline CDR1 is MNHEY and CDR2 is SMNVEV (reference sequence). This CDR3 reads CASRRQGHEKLFF. The CDR3 DNA reads TGTGCCAGCAGGAGACAGGGGCATGAAAAACTGTTTTTT.

This chain joins TRBV19 and TRBJ2-2, with TRBD2 as a possible D gene (5 bases). Trimming left V 7 bases short and J 6 bases short, with 18 bases between. CDR3 size: 15 residues. CDR1 and CDR2 (germline): LNHDA, SQIVND (reference sequence). The CDR3 region is CASIARLAGPGELFF. In nucleotides, the CDR3 is TGTGCCAGTATAGCCCGGCTAGCCGGCCCCGGGGAGCTGTTTTTT.

J is TRBJ1-4 and V is TRBV28; tentative D call: TRBD1 (6 bases). V lost 6 bases to trimming and J lost 7 bases, with 18 bases between them. CDR3 length: 15 residues. CDR1 is MDHEN and CDR2 is SYDVKM in the germline V gene. The CDR3 spells CASRGALTGSEKLFF. The CDR3, as DNA: TGTGCCAGCAGGGGGGCCCTTACAGGGAGTGAAAAACTGTTTTTT.

This clone was counted once. The chain uses TRBV9 and TRBJ1-3; D ambiguous. Germline CDR1 SGDLS, CDR2 YYNGEE. V gave up 0 bases and J gave up 2 bases, with 12 bases separating them. CDR3 length equals 16 residues. The CDR3 DNA follows: TGTGCCAGCAGCGTAGACCCGGAGGTGGCTGGAAACACCATATATTTT. This translates into CASSVDPEVAGNTIYF.

The J gene is TRBJ1-6, the V gene TRBV5-1, with D perhaps matching TRBD1 (5 bases). Trimming took off 10 bases at V and 5 bases at J, with 13 bases between the two ends. Germline CDR1 SGHRS, CDR2 YFSETQ. The CDR3 covers 13 residues. The CDR3: CACNQGNNSPLHF. CDR3 DNA: TGCGCCTGCAATCAGGGCAATAATTCACCCCTCCACTTT.

This rearrangement joins TRBV19 to TRBJ1-1; the match to TRBD1 covers 9 bases. Germline V CDR1 and CDR2: LNHDA, SQIVND (reference sequence). Trimming at V came to 5 bases and at J to 11 bases, leaving 9 bases not matched to a gene. CDR3 length: 13 amino acids. This CDR3 is CASSLGQGKRAFF. CDR3 nucleotide sequence: TGTGCCAGTAGTCTGGGACAGGGTAAGCGTGCTTTCTTT.

V usage is TRBV3-1 (or the pseudogene TRBV3-2) and J usage is TRBJ1-2; the match to TRBD1 covers 7 bases. Germline V gene lookup returns CDR1 LGHDT and CDR2 YNNKEL (reference sequence). The CDR3 covers 18 residues. The ends lost 1 base at V and 4 bases at J; junction bases unmatched: 15. The CDR3 reads CASSQAPRWDSKLYGYTF. Here the CDR3 DNA reads TGTGCCAGCAGCCAAGCCCCCCGTTGGGACAGTAAACTCTATGGCTACACCTTC.

V gene TRBV5-1 combines with J gene TRBJ2-3, with 7 bases that match TRBD2. Germline V gene lookup returns CDR1 SGHRS and CDR2 YFSETQ. The CDR3 totals 15 residues. The V segment lost 4 bases and the J segment 5 bases; nucleotides outside the gene matches: 10. DNA for the CDR3: TGCGCCAGCAGCCCCCGGTGGGGGGGAGAAGATACGCAGTATTTT. This sequence encodes CASSPRWGGEDTQYF.

The V and J genes are TRBV3-1 (or the pseudogene TRBV3-2) and TRBJ1-1, with TRBD1 as a possible D gene (6 bases). This CDR3 has 16 residues. The germline V gene has CDR1 LGHDT and CDR2 YNNKEL (reference sequence). The V and J ends lost 7 bases and 5 bases respectively, with 23 bases between them. This CDR3 reads CASTPFFWPQGTEAFF. In nucleotides, the CDR3 is TGTGCCAGCACCCCGTTTTTTTGGCCTCAGGGGACTGAAGCTTTCTTT.

CDR3 amino acids: CAWNLGQGNGYTF. CDR3 bases: TGTGCCTGGAATCTAGGACAGGGAAATGGCTACACCTTC. The chain carries TRBV30 and TRBJ1-2; 8 bases fit TRBD1. Germline V gene lookup returns CDR1 GTSNPN and CDR2 SVGIG (reference sequence). Unmatched junction bases numbered 7, after V lost 4 bases and J lost 6 bases. CDR3 size: 13 residues.

The chain employs TRBV15 and TRBJ1-4; possibly TRBD1 for D (6 bases). The V and J ends lost 6 bases and 7 bases respectively, with 21 bases between them. This CDR3 comprises 16 residues. In germline, CDR1 is LNHNV, CDR2 YYDKDF (reference sequence). DNA of the CDR3: TGTGCCACCAGACAGCTTCCGGGACAACCGGGTGAAAAACTGTTTTTT. Translating gives CATRQLPGQPGEKLFF.

This chain joins TRBV6-1 and TRBJ1-6; D is unclear. Germline values: CDR1 MNHNS, CDR2 SASEGT. This CDR3 region has 15 residues. V lost 2 bases and J lost 10, with 15 bases in between. CDR3 nucleotides: TGTGCCAGCAGTGAAAGTTATCTCACGGGATCACCCCTCCACTTT. It encodes CASSESYLTGSPLHF.

This chain uses TRBV20-1 with TRBJ1-2, with D possibly being TRBD1 (5 bases). Trimming removed 3 bases at V and 3 bases at J, with 14 bases between. Germline V gene sequence: CDR1 DFQATT, CDR2 SNEGSKA (reference sequence). The CDR3 covers 14 residues. Here the CDR3 DNA reads TGCAGTGCTAGTAAGGGGCCTAGGTACTATGGCTACACCTTC. Protein sequence: CSASKGPRYYGYTF.

This clone was seen once. CDR3 sequence (DNA): TGTGCCAGCAGGCCCTCGGGACTAGCCTACAATGAGCAGTTCTTC. Encoded protein: CASRPSGLAYNEQFF. The V call is TRBV2, the J call TRBJ2-1; TRBD2 agrees at 8 bases. Trimming cost V 6 bases and J 2 bases; bases outside gene matches: 6. CDR3 length equals 15 residues. Per the germline V gene, CDR1 is SNHLY and CDR2 is FYNNEI.

The J gene is TRBJ1-5, the V gene TRBV5-1; a weak D match, TRBD1 (5 bases). V shed 0 bases and J shed 6 bases, with 10 bases lying between them. The germline CDR1 and CDR2 sequences are SGHRS and YFSETQ. The CDR3 loop spans 14 amino acids. This CDR3 reads CASSLDGARQPQHF. CDR3 nucleotides: TGCGCCAGCAGCTTGGATGGGGCGCGTCAGCCCCAGCATTTT.

The J gene is TRBJ2-5, the V gene TRBV5-1; 12 bases are a match to TRBD2. V lost 4 bases to trimming and J lost 5 bases; unmatched junction nucleotides: 6. CDR1 and CDR2 from the germline V gene are SGHRS and YFSETQ. The CDR3 runs 15 residues. CDR3 DNA: TGCGCCAGCAGCCGACTAGCGGGGGTTGATGAGACCCAGTACTTC. Residues: CASSRLAGVDETQYF.

Points on this clone: Other DNA sequences in the same sample also yield this CDR3. This rearrangement joins TRBV5-6 to TRBJ2-7; TRBD1 might be the D (5 bases). V was pared by 4 bases and J by 1 base, with 9 bases between. This CDR3 has 13 amino acids. Germline assignment: CDR1 SGHDT and CDR2 YYEEEE. The CDR3 region is CASSRDRSYEQYF. The DNA for the CDR3 is TGTGCCAGCAGCAGAGACAGATCCTACGAGCAGTACTTC.

The chain carries TRBV19 and TRBJ2-3; no clear D gene. V was cut by 3 bases and J by 4 bases, with 11 bases left in between. Germline lookup yields CDR1 LNHDA and CDR2 SQIVND (reference sequence). This CDR3 is built from 14 residues. The CDR3 sequence: CASSIIRAPDTQYF. The CDR3 bases are TGTGCCAGTAGTATCATTCGAGCTCCAGATACGCAGTATTTT.

This sequence joins TRBV5-1 and TRBJ2-2, with 10 bases fitting TRBD2. Germline V gives CDR1 SGHRS, CDR2 YFSETQ. The CDR3 consists of 16 residues. Trimming cost V 2 bases and J 2 bases; bases outside gene matches: 3. The CDR3 DNA reads as TGCGCCAGCAGCTTACCTAGCGGGGGTAACACCGGGGAGCTGTTTTTT. Protein sequence: CASSLPSGGNTGELFF.

The chain joins TRBV12-5 to TRBJ2-7, with D possibly being TRBD2 (5 bases). V lost 8 bases and J 5 bases, leaving 16 bases between the germline ends. Germline CDR1 is LGHNT and CDR2 is FRNRAP. The CDR3 loop spans 13 amino acids. The DNA of the CDR3 is TGTGCTAGTTCGGCGGGCTCGATCCACGAGCAGTACTTC. This gives the protein CASSAGSIHEQYF.

This clone is a singleton in its sample. This sequence joins TRBV6-2 or TRBV6-3 and TRBJ2-3, with 8 bases fitting TRBD2. Trimming cost V 0 bases and J 6 bases; bases outside gene matches: 8. Germline CDR1 MNHEY, CDR2 SVGEGT. There are 16 residues in the CDR3. CDR3 bases: TGTGCCAGCAGTTACTCGGCGGTAGCGGGGTTTGATACGCAGTATTTT. Residues: CASSYSAVAGFDTQYF.